Listed below are T cell receptor beta chains from one sample, sequenced in a study of T cells in Graves' hyperthyroidism and ophthalmopathy. Each CDR3 protein is one row after TCRdb ran MiXCR on the multiplex PCR reads. The table has hundreds of thousands of distinct CDR3 sequences, 15% to 20% seen once. Sequenced: blood. The receptors derive from a woman aged 50 to 60 with Graves' hyperthyroidism that later progressed to Graves' ophthalmopathy. CDR3s include the opening cysteine and the closing phenylalanine or tryptophan. The D gene is left open where the match is weak. Expanded clones are given a class, and other clones once, few, many or no size at all.

size: many
D: TRBD1
J: TRBJ2-7
V: TRBV10-3
DNA: TGTGCCATCAGTGAGACAGGGGGTTCCTACGAGCAGTACTTC
CDR3: CAISETGGSYEQYF

size: few
D: -
J: TRBJ2-1
V: TRBV2
DNA: TGTGCCAGCCTTCAAAATCCTGCCAATGAGCAGTTCTTC
CDR3: CASLQNPANEQFF

size: once
D: -
J: TRBJ2-3
V: TRBV9
DNA: TGTGCCAGCAGCGTAGCGACAGGTAGCACAGATACGCAGTATTTT
CDR3: CASSVATGSTDTQYF

size: few
D: -
J: TRBJ1-2
V: TRBV6-2/TRBV6-3
DNA: TGTGCCAGCAGTTACGGGGGGGATCGAGGCTACACCTTC
CDR3: CASSYGGDRGYTF

size: few
D: TRBD2
J: TRBJ2-1
V: TRBV20-1
DNA: TGCAGTGCTAGCTTAGCGGGGGTCCATGAGCAGTTCTTC
CDR3: CSASLAGVHEQFF

size: -
D: -
J: TRBJ2-2
V: TRBV14
DNA: TGTGCCAGCAGCCAAGTTCTAAACACCGGGGAGCTGTTTTTT
CDR3: CASSQVLNTGELFF

size: -
D: TRBD2
J: TRBJ2-2
V: TRBV20-1
DNA: TGCAGTGCTAGAGTCAATCCGGGACTAGCCGGCGGGGGCGGGGAGCTGTTTTTT
CDR3: CSARVNPGLAGGGGELFF

size: few
D: -
J: TRBJ1-1
V: TRBV29-1
DNA: TGCAGCGTTGCCGATTCCGGCACTGAAGCTTTCTTT
CDR3: CSVADSGTEAFF

size: -
D: TRBD2
J: TRBJ2-7
V: TRBV4-1
DNA: TGCGCCAGCCGCCGACAAGCGGGGGGGCCGGGCTACGAGCAGTACTTC
CDR3: CASRRQAGGPGYEQYF

size: few
D: TRBD2
J: TRBJ2-1
V: TRBV6-1
DNA: TGTGCCAGCACCCAAAGGGAGGGCCCCTACAATGAGCAGTTCTTC
CDR3: CASTQREGPYNEQFF

size: -
D: TRBD1
J: TRBJ2-3
V: TRBV7-6
DNA: TGTGCCAGCAGCTACGCTGGCGGGACAGGGGGAACAGATATGCAGTATTTT
CDR3: CASSYAGGTGGTDMQYF

size: -
D: TRBD1
J: TRBJ1-5
V: TRBV15
DNA: TGTGCCACCAGCAGATGGACAGGGGCGGGCAATCAGCCCCAGCATTTT
CDR3: CATSRWTGAGNQPQHF

size: -
D: -
J: TRBJ2-2
V: TRBV25-1
DNA: TGTGCCAGCAGTGACCCCCCAGACAGGATAGCGAACACCGGGGAGCTGTTTTTT
CDR3: CASSDPPDRIANTGELFF

size: few
D: TRBD2
J: TRBJ2-1
V: TRBV7-3
DNA: TGTGCCAGCAGCTTAAAGCTAGCGGACTACAATGAGCAGTTCTTC
CDR3: CASSLKLADYNEQFF

size: many
D: -
J: TRBJ1-2
V: TRBV27
DNA: TGTGCCAGCAGTTTTAGTCAGAACTATGGCTACACCTTC
CDR3: CASSFSQNYGYTF

size: -
D: -
J: TRBJ2-7
V: TRBV7-2
DNA: TGTGCCAGCACTTCCGAGGACTACTACGAGCAGTACTTC
CDR3: CASTSEDYYEQYF

size: few
D: TRBD2
J: TRBJ2-1
V: TRBV20-1
DNA: TGCAGTGCCCTCGGACTAGCGGGGGCTACAAATGAGCAGTTCTTC
CDR3: CSALGLAGATNEQFF

size: few
D: -
J: TRBJ1-4
V: TRBV7-9
DNA: TGTGCCAGCAGCGATGGACCAGCAACTAATGAAAAACTGTTTTTT
CDR3: CASSDGPATNEKLFF

size: -
D: -
J: TRBJ1-2
V: TRBV11-2
DNA: TGTGCCAGCAGGAGGGGGGCCCCGAGGGGCTACACCTTC
CDR3: CASRRGAPRGYTF

size: many
D: -
J: TRBJ1-1
V: TRBV3-1
DNA: TGTGCCAGCAGCCGGTTGGACAGGAACACTGAAGCTTTCTTT
CDR3: CASSRLDRNTEAFF

size: -
D: -
J: TRBJ1-1
V: TRBV5-8
DNA: TGTGCCAGCAGCGAAAGAACCGGGACCCGTGGAGGGGCTTTCTTT
CDR3: CASSERTGTRGGAFF

size: few
D: -
J: TRBJ2-1
V: TRBV9
DNA: TGTGCCAGCAACCTCGGGTCGCTCTACAATGAGCAGTTCTTC
CDR3: CASNLGSLYNEQFF

size: few
D: TRBD1
J: TRBJ1-1
V: TRBV20-1
DNA: TGCAGTGCTACCCCCGGGACAGGGGGGATGAACACTGAAGCTTTCTTT
CDR3: CSATPGTGGMNTEAFF

size: many
D: -
J: TRBJ2-2
V: TRBV5-1
DNA: TGCGCCAGCAGCTTGGGACATCCCACCGGGGAGCTGTTTTTT
CDR3: CASSLGHPTGELFF

size: many
D: -
J: TRBJ2-3
V: TRBV12-5
DNA: TGTGCTAGTGGTTCCGGACTCACAGATACGCAGTATTTT
CDR3: CASGSGLTDTQYF

size: few
D: -
J: TRBJ2-5
V: TRBV6-2/TRBV6-3
DNA: TGTGCCAGCAGTTACATGGGGGGGGCCTCCCAGACCCAGTACTTC
CDR3: CASSYMGGASQTQYF

size: many
D: TRBD2
J: TRBJ2-3
V: TRBV12-3/TRBV12-4
DNA: TGTGCCAGCAGGACCCTCATAGCGGGGGAGGCAGATACGCAGTATTTT
CDR3: CASRTLIAGEADTQYF

size: -
D: -
J: TRBJ1-1
V: TRBV27
DNA: TGTGCCAGCAGTTTCAAGGGAGGGTTCATAAAGAACACTGAAGCTTTCTTT
CDR3: CASSFKGGFIKNTEAFF

size: -
D: -
J: TRBJ1-3
V: TRBV7-9
DNA: TGTGCCAGCAGCTTAAACACCGGAAACACCATATATTTT
CDR3: CASSLNTGNTIYF

size: many
D: -
J: TRBJ2-7
V: TRBV20-1
DNA: TGCAGTGCTAGAGATGGCAGGGAAGGCTCCTACGAGCAGTACTTC
CDR3: CSARDGREGSYEQYF

size: few
D: TRBD1
J: TRBJ2-1
V: TRBV9
DNA: TGTGCCAGCAGCGTAGAGGCAGGGGGCCCCAATGAGCAGTTCTTC
CDR3: CASSVEAGGPNEQFF

size: many
D: -
J: TRBJ1-1
V: TRBV12-3/TRBV12-4
DNA: TGTGCCAGCACCCCCTCGGGGGGTCGGGTGAACACTGAAGCTTTCTTT
CDR3: CASTPSGGRVNTEAFF

size: -
D: -
J: TRBJ1-1
V: TRBV5-6
DNA: TGTGCCAGCAGCTTCGACCCGGGGCCCATGAACACTGAAGCTTTCTTT
CDR3: CASSFDPGPMNTEAFF

size: many
D: -
J: TRBJ2-3
V: TRBV5-1
DNA: TGCGCCAGCAGCTTGGTTGGTCTAAGCACAGATACGCAGTATTTT
CDR3: CASSLVGLSTDTQYF

size: many
D: TRBD1
J: TRBJ1-6
V: TRBV2
DNA: TGTGCCAGCAGTGCTGACAGGGCTACTTCACCCCTCCACTTT
CDR3: CASSADRATSPLHF

size: -
D: TRBD2
J: TRBJ2-2
V: TRBV19
DNA: TGTGCCAGTAGTATCTTCCTAGCGGGGGGGATGAGCACCGGGGAGCTGTTTTTT
CDR3: CASSIFLAGGMSTGELFF

size: few
D: TRBD1
J: TRBJ1-4
V: TRBV9
DNA: TGTGCCAGCAGCGGACAGGGCTGGACTAATGAAAAACTGTTTTTT
CDR3: CASSGQGWTNEKLFF

size: -
D: TRBD1
J: TRBJ2-1
V: TRBV6-1
DNA: TGTGCCAGCAGTATCCGGGACAGGGTCGACAATGAGCAGTTCTTC
CDR3: CASSIRDRVDNEQFF

size: once
D: TRBD1
J: TRBJ2-2
V: TRBV10-3
DNA: TGTGCCATTAGGGACAGGGCCACCGGGGAGCTGTTTTTT
CDR3: CAIRDRATGELFF

size: many
D: -
J: TRBJ1-5
V: TRBV12-3/TRBV12-4
DNA: TGTGCCAGCAGGGGGACGGGGGAAGGCAATCAGCCCCAGCATTTT
CDR3: CASRGTGEGNQPQHF

size: many
D: -
J: TRBJ2-1
V: TRBV20-1
DNA: TGCAGTGGTCACGACTCAGCGGCCAGCCTCTACAATGAGCAGTTCTTC
CDR3: CSGHDSAASLYNEQFF

size: few
D: -
J: TRBJ1-5
V: TRBV6-2/TRBV6-3
DNA: TGTGCCAGCAGCTTTGGGGTTACAGGGACGGGCAATCAGCCCCAGCATTTT
CDR3: CASSFGVTGTGNQPQHF

size: many
D: -
J: TRBJ2-7
V: TRBV6-5
DNA: TGTGCCAGCAGTTACTCGGTTTGGCGGGACAGCTCCTACGAGCAGTACTTC
CDR3: CASSYSVWRDSSYEQYF

size: -
D: -
J: TRBJ2-1
V: TRBV10-1
DNA: TGCGCCAGCAGTGAGTTTGAAAATGAGCAGTTCTTC
CDR3: CASSEFENEQFF

size: few
D: -
J: TRBJ1-4
V: TRBV4-2
DNA: TGTGCCAGCAGCCGCCCAACAACAACTAATGAAAAACTGTTTTTT
CDR3: CASSRPTTTNEKLFF

size: -
D: -
J: TRBJ1-2
V: TRBV6-2/TRBV6-3
DNA: TGTGCCGGCAGGCCGTACTTAAACTATGGCTACACCTTC
CDR3: CAGRPYLNYGYTF

size: -
D: -
J: TRBJ1-2
V: TRBV7-2
DNA: TGTGCCAGCAATCCAAGGGGCTATACTAACTATGGCTACACCTTC
CDR3: CASNPRGYTNYGYTF

size: few
D: -
J: TRBJ2-5
V: TRBV9
DNA: TGTGCCAGCAGCCCCGGGGGCGCCAGTGGCGAGACCCAGTACTTC
CDR3: CASSPGGASGETQYF

size: many
D: TRBD2
J: TRBJ2-1
V: TRBV6-1
DNA: TGTGCCAGCAGTGATGTGGGTCTAGCGGGGCCAAATGAGCAGTTCTTC
CDR3: CASSDVGLAGPNEQFF

size: few
D: -
J: TRBJ2-7
V: TRBV6-2/TRBV6-3
DNA: TGTGCCAGCAGTTACTCGATCCCGGACTCCTACGAGCAGTACTTC
CDR3: CASSYSIPDSYEQYF

size: many
D: -
J: TRBJ2-2
V: TRBV11-1
DNA: TGTGCCAGCAGCTTAGCGACGGGCGCGAACACCGGGGAGCTGTTTTTT
CDR3: CASSLATGANTGELFF

size: -
D: -
J: TRBJ2-2
V: TRBV6-2/TRBV6-3
DNA: TGTGCCAGCAGTTCCTTGGGAGTAGGGGACACCGGGGAGCCGTTTTTT
CDR3: CASSSLGVGDTGEPFF

size: many
D: -
J: TRBJ1-2
V: TRBV11-2
DNA: TGTGCCAGCAGCTTACACAGAACCTATGGCTACACCTTC
CDR3: CASSLHRTYGYTF